Shown below are 28 T cell receptor beta chains from a single sample sequenced in a study of cytomegalovirus exposure and HLA in healthy donors. This PCR relied on a set of 60 Vbeta primers and 13 Jbeta primers. Generated by immunoSEQ multiplex PCR, the TCRdb table keeps only in-frame clones and is missing some. The sample carries about 100,000 clones, more than 70% recorded once. Sequencing was performed on PBMCs. The receptor set was obtained from a man between 25 and 39 years old in good health and CMV-seronegative.

This clone occurred a few times. V and J are TRBV6-1 and TRBJ1-5, with no clear D. CDR1 is MNHNS and CDR2 is SASEGT in the germline V gene. V dropped 4 bases and J dropped 3 bases, with 10 bases sitting between them. The CDR3 is 14 amino acids. DNA for the CDR3: TGTGCCAGCAGTGGGGTAGGAGTCAATCAGCCCCAGCATTTT. It is translated as CASSGVGVNQPQHF.

The J gene is TRBJ2-2, the V gene TRBV4-2; 15 positions match TRBD2. The CDR3 is 17 residues long. Germline V gives CDR1 LGHNA, CDR2 YNFKEQ. With V trimmed by 0 bases and J by 6 bases, 2 bases remained unmatched. CDR3 nucleotides: TGTGCCAGCAGCCAAGATCGGACTAGCGGGAGGGCCGGGGAGCTGTTTTTT. This sequence encodes CASSQDRTSGRAGELFF.

The chain carries TRBV6-5 and TRBJ2-7, with 10 bases identical to TRBD1. V lost 6 bases and J lost 4; bases outside the gene matches: 6. The CDR3 spans 14 residues. Germline V lookup: CDR1 MNHEY, CDR2 SVGAGI. The CDR3 nucleotides read TGTGCCAGCAGCCCGGGACAGGGGACTTACGAGCAGTACTTC. Translation gives CASSPGQGTYEQYF.

This clone has more than one count but fewer than ten. The chain uses TRBV25-1 and TRBJ2-3; no definite D call. Germline CDR1 MGHDK, CDR2 SYGVNS. V lost 2 bases and J lost 2, with 8 bases in between. The CDR3 length is 14 residues. Written as DNA, the CDR3 is TGTGCCAGCAGTGAAACGACACTCACAGATACGCAGTATTTT. Translated: CASSETTLTDTQYF.

V usage is TRBV21-1 and J usage is TRBJ2-1; the DNA was not compared with TRBD1, the D call given in the table. TRBV21-1 constitutes a pseudogene. The CDR3 is made up of 15 amino acids. CDR3 residues: CASSRQGLGNNEQFF. CDR3 DNA: TGTGCCAGCAGCAGACAGGGCCTAGGGAACAATGAGCAGTTCTTC.

The rearrangement uses TRBV28 and TRBJ1-2, with D hard to call. Trimming took 10 bases from V and 1 from J, leaving 10 bases between them. Germline lookup yields CDR1 MDHEN and CDR2 SYDVKM. This CDR3 contains 12 residues. The CDR3 is CATGAGNYGYTF. DNA for the CDR3: TGTGCCACGGGAGCGGGTAACTATGGCTACACCTTC.

The V call is TRBV7-2, the J call TRBJ1-1; TRBD1 is a possible D gene (5 bases). This CDR3 has 14 amino acids. Germline assignment: CDR1 SGHTA and CDR2 FQGNSA. The ends were cut back, 3 bases at V and 0 bases at J, with 8 bases in the middle. The CDR3 nucleotides are TGTGCCAGCAGCTTCGGGGGACTGAACACTGAAGCTTTCTTT. Its protein product is CASSFGGLNTEAFF.

This clone occurred a few times. The genes are TRBV4-1 and TRBJ2-7; D may be TRBD2 (7 bases). Germline CDR1 is MGHRA and CDR2 is YSYEKL. This CDR3 has 15 amino acids. V was cut by 4 bases and J by 0 bases, with 13 bases left in between. The CDR3 spells CASSREGGLSYEQYF. The CDR3 nucleotides read TGCGCCAGCAGCCGGGAGGGGGGACTCTCCTACGAGCAGTACTTC.

Written as DNA, the CDR3 is TGTGCCAGTAGTAGGAACAGGGCGACTACTAGCTATGGCTACACCTTC. This encodes CASSRNRATTSYGYTF. The V gene is TRBV19, the J gene TRBJ1-2; tentatively, D is TRBD1 (6 bases). The CDR3 contains 16 residues. Germline loops: CDR1 LNHDA, CDR2 SQIVND (reference sequence). Trimming took off 4 bases at V and 4 bases at J, with 19 bases between the two ends.

This chain links TRBV9 with TRBJ1-5; perhaps TRBD1 as D (5 bases). The CDR3 runs to 14 residues. Germline V CDR1 and CDR2: SGDLS, YYNGEE. V gave up 4 bases and J gave up 6 bases, with 14 bases separating them. The CDR3 region is CASSPGGGSQPQHF. Written as DNA, the CDR3 is TGTGCCAGCAGCCCGGGGGGGGGTAGTCAGCCCCAGCATTTT.

J is TRBJ2-1 and V is TRBV5-4; no definite D call. The V end lost 4 bases, the J end lost 5 bases, and 4 bases lay between the germline ends. The germline gives CDR1 SGHNT, CDR2 YYREEE (reference sequence). CDR3 length equals 11 residues. CDR3: CASSHNNEQFF. In nucleotides, the CDR3 is TGTGCCAGCAGCCACAACAATGAGCAGTTCTTC.

The CDR3 spells CASSSSGATYYNEQFF. In DNA form, the CDR3 reads TGCGCCAGCAGCTCTAGCGGGGCGACGTATTACAATGAGCAGTTCTTC. The chain links TRBV4-1 to TRBJ2-1, with 9 bases matching TRBD2. The CDR3 has 16 amino acids. After removal of 5 bases from V and 4 bases from J, the junction contained 9 bases not matched to a gene. Germline CDR1 reads MGHRA; CDR2 reads YSYEKL.

The rearrangement uses TRBV6-1 and TRBJ2-3; TRBD2 might be the D (6 bases). CDR1 is MNHNS, CDR2 SASEGT, per germline. This CDR3 contains 15 residues. V was cut by 0 bases and J by 0 bases, with 7 bases left in between. DNA of the CDR3: TGTGCCAGCAGTGAAGCGGAGGGCAGCACAGATACGCAGTATTTT. Encoded protein: CASSEAEGSTDTQYF.

The CDR3 region has the DNA TGTGCCATCAGTGACGCACAGTCGACCCAAGAGACCCAGTACTTC. This codes for CAISDAQSTQETQYF. V usage is TRBV10-3 and J usage is TRBJ2-5; D remains unclear. V was clipped by 3 bases and J by 1 base, with 12 bases between them. CDR3 length: 15 residues. Germline lookup yields CDR1 ENHRY and CDR2 SYGVKD.

The CDR3 bases are TGTGCCATCAGTGCGGGGGGGAGGTCTTCGAATGAGCAGTTCTTC. It specifies CAISAGGRSSNEQFF. The chain links TRBV10-3 to TRBJ2-1; 8 bases align to TRBD2. Germline lookup yields CDR1 ENHRY and CDR2 SYGVKD. J was trimmed by 7 bases and V by 4 bases; bases with no gene match: 9. The CDR3 length is 15 residues.

V gene TRBV27 combines with J gene TRBJ2-4; 7 bases map to TRBD1. The CDR3 extends over 15 amino acids. Germline CDR1 is MNHEY and CDR2 is SMNVEV (reference sequence). V was clipped by 8 bases and J by 0 bases; unmatched bases: 7. DNA for the CDR3: TGTGCCAGCGCAGGGACAGAACTAGCCAAAAACATTCAGTACTTC. As protein: CASAGTELAKNIQYF.

V is TRBV9 and J is TRBJ2-2; TRBD2 is a possible D gene (5 bases). The CDR3 sequence is 15 residues long. Trimming removed 0 bases at V and 7 bases at J, with 13 bases between. Germline V gene sequence: CDR1 SGDLS, CDR2 YYNGEE. The CDR3 DNA follows: TGTGCCAGCAGCGTAGCTTCCGGGATCGGCGGGGAGCTGTTTTTT. Translating gives CASSVASGIGGELFF.

V is TRBV5-4 and J is TRBJ1-2, with a weak D call TRBD1 (6 bases). The CDR3 contains 13 residues. CDR1 is SGHNT and CDR2 is YYREEE in the germline V gene (reference sequence). V was shortened by 3 bases and J by 3 bases, with 9 bases between the two germline ends. The CDR3, as DNA: TGTGCCAGCAGCTCGGACAGCTACTATGGCTACACCTTC. Translation: CASSSDSYYGYTF.

A few counts support this clone. The chain links TRBV6-6 to TRBJ1-2, with a tentative D call TRBD1 (6 bases). Trimming cost V 6 bases and J 6 bases, with 17 bases left between them. The V gene's germline CDR1 is MNHNY and CDR2 SVGAGI (reference sequence). This CDR3 comprises 14 residues. Here the CDR3 DNA reads TGTGCCAGCAGGGGCGGACAGTCGAGCAATGGCTACACCTTC. As protein: CASRGGQSSNGYTF.

The chain uses TRBV28 and TRBJ2-7; the D gene is possibly TRBD2 (6 bases). Trimming cost V 5 bases and J 4 bases, with 15 bases left between them. The CDR3 has 14 residues. The germline CDR1 and CDR2 sequences are MDHEN and SYDVKM. CDR3 DNA sequence: TGTGCCAGCAGTCCACGCGGGGCCTTATACGAGCAGTACTTC. Its protein is CASSPRGALYEQYF.

The gene calls are TRBV11-3 and TRBJ2-2; 7 bases fit TRBD2. The V and J ends lost 2 bases and 6 bases, in that order; junction bases with no gene match: 6. This CDR3 contains 15 residues. CDR1 is SGHNT, CDR2 YENEEA, per germline. In nucleotides, the CDR3 is TGTGCCAGCAGCTTATCGTGGGGGGGTCCCGGGGAGCTGTTTTTT. Protein product: CASSLSWGGPGELFF.

This chain joins TRBV6-5 and TRBJ1-1; the match to TRBD1 covers 11 bases. The V segment lost 6 bases and the J segment 5 bases; nucleotides outside the gene matches: 5. CDR1 is MNHEY, CDR2 SVGAGI, per germline. The CDR3 is 14 amino acids. The CDR3: CASSLGTGGTEAFF. As DNA, the CDR3 is TGTGCCAGCAGCCTCGGGACAGGGGGAACTGAAGCTTTCTTT.

In its sample, this clone was seen once. The V call is TRBV6-1, the J call TRBJ2-2; no reliable D call. This CDR3 contains 13 residues. CDR1 and CDR2 (germline): MNHNS, SASEGT. V lost 2 bases and J 7 bases, leaving 8 bases between the germline ends. As DNA, the CDR3 is TGTGCCAGCAGTGAATTTGCGATCGGGGAGCTGTTTTTT. This translates into CASSEFAIGELFF.

The rearrangement links TRBV4-1 to TRBJ2-3, with D tentatively TRBD1 (6 bases). Germline CDR1 MGHRA, CDR2 YSYEKL. The CDR3 loop spans 16 amino acids. The V end was cut by 1 base, the J end by 4 bases, with 15 bases between. The CDR3 DNA is TGCGCCAGCAGCCAAGGCTACAGGGTAACTTCAGATACGCAGTATTTT. Its protein is CASSQGYRVTSDTQYF.

The chain combines TRBV28 with TRBJ1-4, with D maybe TRBD1 (6 bases). Per the germline V gene, CDR1 is MDHEN and CDR2 is SYDVKM. The germline V and J ends were trimmed by 5 bases and 3 bases, with 13 bases remaining between them. This CDR3 has 15 amino acids. This CDR3 reads CASSIPQGANEKLFF. DNA of the CDR3: TGTGCCAGCAGTATCCCACAGGGAGCTAATGAAAAACTGTTTTTT.

The rearrangement links TRBV9 to TRBJ2-2; 8 nucleotides match TRBD1. Germline V CDR1 and CDR2: SGDLS, YYNGEE. The CDR3 has 12 amino acids. The V gene end was trimmed by 5 bases and the J gene end by 9 bases; junction bases not matched to a gene: 3. DNA of the CDR3: TGTGCCAGCAGTCAGGGGGCTCGGGAGCTGTTTTTT. Its translation is CASSQGARELFF.

The chain couples TRBV20-1 to TRBJ2-5; D is ambiguous. CDR3 length equals 11 residues. Germline V gives CDR1 DFQATT, CDR2 SNEGSKA (reference sequence). The V end lost 0 bases, the J end lost 7 bases, and 6 bases lay between the germline ends. The CDR3 nucleotides read TGCAGTGCTAGAGATGTGGCGACCCAGTACTTC. Residues: CSARDVATQYF.

This clone was observed a single time. This rearrangement joins TRBV28 to TRBJ2-1; D gene unclear. With 6 bases removed from V and 12 bases from J, the gap between germline ends came to 15 bases. CDR3 length: 12 amino acids. The V gene's germline CDR1 is MDHEN and CDR2 SYDVKM. CDR3 residues: CASSLVPGGQFF. Written as DNA, the CDR3 is TGTGCCAGCAGCCTGGTGCCCGGTGGGCAGTTCTTC.